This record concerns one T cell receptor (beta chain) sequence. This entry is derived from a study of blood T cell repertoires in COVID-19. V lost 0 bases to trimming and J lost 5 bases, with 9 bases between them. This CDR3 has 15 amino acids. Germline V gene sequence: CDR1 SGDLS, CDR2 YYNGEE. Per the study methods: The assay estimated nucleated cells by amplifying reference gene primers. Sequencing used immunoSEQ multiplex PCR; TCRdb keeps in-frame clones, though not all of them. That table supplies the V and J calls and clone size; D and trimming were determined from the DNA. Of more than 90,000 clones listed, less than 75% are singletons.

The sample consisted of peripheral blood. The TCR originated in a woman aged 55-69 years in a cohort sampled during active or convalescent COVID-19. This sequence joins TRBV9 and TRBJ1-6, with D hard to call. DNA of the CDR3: TGTGCCAGCAGCGTAGTGGCAGACAATAATTCACCCCTCCACTTT. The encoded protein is CASSVVADNNSPLHF.